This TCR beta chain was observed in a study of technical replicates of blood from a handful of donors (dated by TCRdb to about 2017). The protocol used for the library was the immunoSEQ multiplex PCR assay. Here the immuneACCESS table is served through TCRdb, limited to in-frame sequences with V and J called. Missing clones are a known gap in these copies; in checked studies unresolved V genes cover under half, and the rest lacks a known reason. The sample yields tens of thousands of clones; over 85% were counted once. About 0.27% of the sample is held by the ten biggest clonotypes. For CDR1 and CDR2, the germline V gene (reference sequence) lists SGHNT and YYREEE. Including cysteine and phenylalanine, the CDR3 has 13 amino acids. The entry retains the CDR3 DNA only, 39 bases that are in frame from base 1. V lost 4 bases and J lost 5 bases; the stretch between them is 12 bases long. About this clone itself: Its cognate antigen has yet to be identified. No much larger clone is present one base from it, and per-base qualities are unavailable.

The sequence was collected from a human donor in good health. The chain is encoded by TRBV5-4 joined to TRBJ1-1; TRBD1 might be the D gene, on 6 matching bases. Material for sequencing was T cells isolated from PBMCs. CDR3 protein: CASSITGITEAFF. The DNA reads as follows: TGTGCCAGCAGCATTACAGGGATTACTGAAGCTTTCTTT.